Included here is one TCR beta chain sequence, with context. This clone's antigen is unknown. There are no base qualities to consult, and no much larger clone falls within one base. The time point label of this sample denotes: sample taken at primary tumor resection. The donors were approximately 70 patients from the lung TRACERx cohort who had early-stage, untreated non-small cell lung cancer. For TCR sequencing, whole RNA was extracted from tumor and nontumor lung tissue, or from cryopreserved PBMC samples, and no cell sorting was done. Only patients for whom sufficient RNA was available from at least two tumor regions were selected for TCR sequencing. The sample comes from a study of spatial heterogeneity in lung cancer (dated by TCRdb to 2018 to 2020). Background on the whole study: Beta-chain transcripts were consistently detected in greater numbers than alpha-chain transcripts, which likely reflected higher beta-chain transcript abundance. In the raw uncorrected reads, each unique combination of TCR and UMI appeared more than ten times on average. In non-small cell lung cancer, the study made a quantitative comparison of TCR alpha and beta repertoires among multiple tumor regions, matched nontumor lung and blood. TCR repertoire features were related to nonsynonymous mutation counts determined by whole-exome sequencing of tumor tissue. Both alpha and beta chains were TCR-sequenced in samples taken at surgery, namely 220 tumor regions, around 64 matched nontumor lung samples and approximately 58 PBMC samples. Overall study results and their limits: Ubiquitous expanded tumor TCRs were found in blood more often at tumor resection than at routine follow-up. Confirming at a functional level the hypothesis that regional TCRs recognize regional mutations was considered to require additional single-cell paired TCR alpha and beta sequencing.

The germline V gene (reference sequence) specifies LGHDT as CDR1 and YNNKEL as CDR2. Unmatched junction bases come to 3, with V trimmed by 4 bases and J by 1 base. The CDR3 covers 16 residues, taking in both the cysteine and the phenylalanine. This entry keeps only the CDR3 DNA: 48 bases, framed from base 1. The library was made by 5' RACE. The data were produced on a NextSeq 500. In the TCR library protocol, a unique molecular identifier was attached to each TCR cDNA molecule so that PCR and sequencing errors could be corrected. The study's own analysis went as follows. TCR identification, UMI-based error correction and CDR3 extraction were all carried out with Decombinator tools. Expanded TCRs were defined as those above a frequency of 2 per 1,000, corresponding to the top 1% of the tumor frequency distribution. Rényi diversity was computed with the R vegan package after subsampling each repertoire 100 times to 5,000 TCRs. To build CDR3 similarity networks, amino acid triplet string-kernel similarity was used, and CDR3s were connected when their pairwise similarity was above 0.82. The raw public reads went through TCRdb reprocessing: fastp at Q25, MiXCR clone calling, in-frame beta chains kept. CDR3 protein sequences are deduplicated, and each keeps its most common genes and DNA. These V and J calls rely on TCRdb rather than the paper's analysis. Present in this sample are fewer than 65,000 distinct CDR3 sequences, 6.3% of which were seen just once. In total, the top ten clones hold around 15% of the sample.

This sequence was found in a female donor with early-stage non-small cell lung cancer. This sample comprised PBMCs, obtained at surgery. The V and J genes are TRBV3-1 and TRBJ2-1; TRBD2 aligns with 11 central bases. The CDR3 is CASSPLAGGSYNEQFF. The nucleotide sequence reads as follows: TGTGCCAGCAGCCCCCTAGCGGGAGGTTCCTACAATGAGCAGTTCTTC.